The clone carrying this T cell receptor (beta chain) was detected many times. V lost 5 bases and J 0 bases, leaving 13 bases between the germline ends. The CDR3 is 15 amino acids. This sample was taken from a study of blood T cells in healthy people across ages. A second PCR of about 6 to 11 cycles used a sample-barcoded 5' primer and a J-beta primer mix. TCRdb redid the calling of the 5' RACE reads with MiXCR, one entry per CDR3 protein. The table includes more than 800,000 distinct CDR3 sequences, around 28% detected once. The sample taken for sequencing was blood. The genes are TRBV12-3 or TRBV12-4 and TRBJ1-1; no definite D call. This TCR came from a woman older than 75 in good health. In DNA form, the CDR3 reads TGTGCCAGCAGTCCATTGGGGTCACTGAACACTGAAGCTTTCTTT. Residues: CASSPLGSLNTEAFF.